The 6 T cell receptor beta chains reported below all come from one sample, sequenced in a study of blood T cells in healthy people across ages. Alongside a J-beta primer mix, a sample-barcoded 5' primer served in a second PCR lasting about 7 to 12 cycles. MiXCR, applied by TCRdb to the 5' RACE reads, yields one record per CDR3 protein. This table holds 1.5 million to 2 million distinct CDR3 sequences, 28% found once. The sample taken for sequencing was blood. The receptors were gathered from a young woman in good health.

This clonotype was found many times. The chain uses TRBV11-2 and TRBJ2-7; D not certain. V lost 2 bases and J 7 bases, leaving 12 bases between the germline ends. The CDR3 has 13 residues. The germline V gene has CDR1 SGHAT and CDR2 FQNNGV. CDR3 DNA sequence: TGTGCCAGCAGCTTAACTTATTCGAGGGAGCAGTACTTC. As protein: CASSLTYSREQYF.

This clonotype was counted many times. The chain has TRBV7-6 and TRBJ2-3; 7 bases fit TRBD1. Germline V gene lookup returns CDR1 SGHVS and CDR2 FNYEAQ. With V trimmed by 5 bases and J by 2 bases, 4 bases remained unmatched. The CDR3 loop spans 14 amino acids. The CDR3 DNA follows: TGTGCCAGCAGCCCGGACAGGAACACAGATACGCAGTATTTT. It is translated as CASSPDRNTDTQYF.

This clonotype was detected many times. The chain recombines TRBV4-3 with TRBJ2-7; 10 nucleotides match TRBD1. The CDR3 loop spans 15 amino acids. Germline-derived CDR1 and CDR2 are LGHNA and YSLEER. The J segment lost 3 bases and the V segment lost 4 bases, leaving 6 bases of the junction unmatched. The CDR3 bases are TGCGCCAGCAGCCTAGCGACAGGGGGCATCTACGAGCAGTACTTC. Translated: CASSLATGGIYEQYF.

This chain links TRBV14 with TRBJ2-5; tentative D call: TRBD2 (5 bases). Trimming cost V 4 bases and J 1 base, with 16 bases left between them. This CDR3 comprises 16 residues. CDR1 SGHDN and CDR2 FVKESK come from the germline V gene. CDR3: CASSLLGISVQETQYF. The DNA of the CDR3 is TGTGCCAGCAGCCTCCTTGGGATTAGCGTCCAAGAGACCCAGTACTTC.

J is TRBJ1-1 and V is TRBV7-9, with a weak D call TRBD1 (5 bases). The CDR3 runs 15 residues. V gave up 11 bases and J gave up 0 bases, with 19 bases separating them. CDR1 SEHNR and CDR2 FQNEAQ come from the germline V gene (reference sequence). CDR3 nucleotide sequence: TGTGCCGGGACCGAGGCAGGTGAAATGAACACTGAAGCTTTCTTT. Translation gives CAGTEAGEMNTEAFF. The full variable domain, in which reference TRBV7-9 and TRBJ1-1 provide the parts outside the CDR3, is DTGVSQNPRHKITKRGQNVTFRCDPISEHNRLYWYRQTLGQGPEFLTYFQNEAQLEKSRLLSDRFSAERPKGSFSTLEIQRTEQGDSAMYLCAGTEAGEMNTEAFFGQGTRLTVV.

The chain links TRBV29-1 to TRBJ2-3, with D possibly TRBD2 on 5 matching bases. Germline loops: CDR1 SQVTM, CDR2 ANQGSEA. This CDR3 has 13 residues. Trimming stripped 6 bases from V and 4 bases from J, with 14 bases between. The CDR3 sequence is CSVGGAAPDTQYF. In DNA form, the CDR3 reads TGCAGCGTCGGAGGTGCGGCACCAGATACGCAGTATTTT.